The 5 T cell receptor beta chains in this list originate from one sample, sequenced in a study of T cells in Graves' hyperthyroidism and ophthalmopathy. Amplification yielded TCR beta CDR3 regions, with RNA transcripts as the source. The primer set for the first-round RT-PCR of the TCR CDR3 was HTBI. MiXCR, applied by TCRdb to the multiplex PCR reads, yields one record per CDR3 protein. The repertoire holds about 610,000 distinct CDR3 sequences, with around 16% as singletons. The material sequenced was blood. All receptors derive from a woman aged 40 to 50 with Graves' ophthalmopathy.

This chain links TRBV2 with TRBJ2-1, with 13 bases matching TRBD2. Trimming took 8 bases from V and 6 from J; bases not matched to a gene: 1. Germline V gene data show CDR1 as SNHLY and CDR2 as FYNNEI. The CDR3 totals 13 residues. DNA for the CDR3: TGTGCCAGCGGGACTAGCGGGGCCAATGAGCAGTTCTTC. Its translation: CASGTSGANEQFF.

CDR3 DNA: TGTGCCACCAGTGATTTGGGCGAAGGCCGCACTGAAGCTTTCTTT. Translation gives CATSDLGEGRTEAFF. The gene calls are TRBV24-1 and TRBJ1-1; D gene ambiguous. In germline, CDR1 is KGHDR, CDR2 SFDVKD. Trimming took 0 bases from V and 4 from J, leaving 11 bases between them. The CDR3 sequence is 15 residues long.

The chain couples TRBV4-1 to TRBJ1-3; D is undetermined. V lost 0 bases to trimming and J lost 3 bases, with 6 bases between them. Germline V gene data show CDR1 as MGHRA and CDR2 as YSYEKL. This CDR3 has 14 amino acids. For the CDR3, the DNA is TGCGCCAGCAGCCAAGACAAGTTTGGAAACACCATATATTTT. Protein product: CASSQDKFGNTIYF.

This clonotype was counted many times. The rearrangement links TRBV28 to TRBJ2-7; 7 positions match TRBD1. With 5 bases clipped from V and 0 bases from J, the junction kept 4 bases outside the gene matches. CDR3 length equals 14 residues. Germline lookup yields CDR1 MDHEN and CDR2 SYDVKM. CDR3 sequence reads: CASSTGAYSYEQYF. CDR3 DNA: TGTGCCAGCAGTACAGGGGCCTACTCCTACGAGCAGTACTTC.

This clonotype was recorded at least ten times. The chain joins TRBV28 to TRBJ2-1; 9 bases fit TRBD2. This CDR3 has 17 residues. The germline V gene encodes CDR1 MDHEN and CDR2 SYDVKM. J was trimmed by 2 bases and V by 5 bases; bases with no gene match: 10. The CDR3 reads CASSHGPSGTPYNEQFF. CDR3 in DNA: TGTGCCAGCAGTCACGGCCCTAGCGGGACCCCCTACAATGAGCAGTTCTTC.